What follows are 27 T cell receptor beta chains derived from one specimen sequenced in a study of T cell responses to AZD1222 COVID-19 vaccine. Generated by immunoSEQ multiplex PCR, the TCRdb table keeps only in-frame clones and is missing some. This repertoire shows some 120,000 clones, 94% found once; its top ten account for approximately 6.3%. Here the sequenced sample was peripheral blood, taken on day 0 of AZD1222 vaccination. These receptors all stem from an adult in good health.

V gene TRBV15 combines with J gene TRBJ2-5; TRBD1 matches 7 bases. V lost 0 bases to trimming and J lost 5 bases; unmatched junction nucleotides: 9. CDR3 length: 16 amino acids. CDR1 and CDR2 from the germline V gene are LNHNV and YYDKDF (reference sequence). The CDR3 DNA sequence: TGTGCCACCAGCAGAGATTCCGCAGGGGGTATGGAGACCCAGTACTTC. This sequence encodes CATSRDSAGGMETQYF. Full variable domain (outside the CDR3, taken from reference TRBV15 and TRBJ2-5): DAMVIQNPRYQVTQFGKPVTLSCSQTLNHNVMYWYQQKSSQAPKLLFHYYDKDFNNEADTPDNFQSRRPNTSFCFLDIRSPGLGDTAMYLCATSRDSAGGMETQYFGPGTRLLVL.

The gene calls are TRBV20-1 and TRBJ2-1, with no clear D. With 2 bases removed from V and 7 bases from J, the gap between germline ends came to 3 bases. The CDR3 is 10 residues long. CDR1 and CDR2 (germline): DFQATT, SNEGSKA (reference sequence). The CDR3 DNA reads as TGCAGTGCTAGAAGGAATGAGCAGTTCTTC. Its protein is CSARRNEQFF.

The chain couples TRBV6-5 to TRBJ1-6; no reliable D call. The germline gives CDR1 MNHEY, CDR2 SVGAGI. V lost 10 bases and J 1 base, leaving 11 bases between the germline ends. This CDR3 has 14 residues. The CDR3 nucleotides are TGTGCCACCGCCGCGGGGTCCTATAATTCACCCCTCCACTTT. Translation gives CATAAGSYNSPLHF.

J is TRBJ2-1 and V is TRBV4-3; TRBD2 agrees at 10 bases. The V gene end was trimmed by 1 base and the J gene end by 8 bases; junction bases not matched to a gene: 5. This CDR3 is built from 15 residues. CDR1 is LGHNA and CDR2 is YSLEER in the germline V gene. The CDR3 region is CASSQGTSGVDEQFF. The CDR3 nucleotides read TGCGCCAGCAGCCAAGGGACTAGCGGAGTGGATGAGCAGTTCTTC.

The rearrangement links TRBV6-2 or TRBV6-3 to TRBJ1-5, with D possibly TRBD1 on 5 matching bases. Germline CDR1 and CDR2: MNHEY and SVGEGT. This CDR3 contains 15 residues. The V gene lost 3 bases and the J gene lost 7 bases, with 16 bases spanning the gap. CDR3 DNA: TGTGCCAGCAGTTATGGGACCGGTAGGAGGCAGCCCCAGCATTTT. The encoded protein is CASSYGTGRRQPQHF.

V gene TRBV5-4 combines with J gene TRBJ2-5, with D possibly being TRBD1 (5 bases). CDR1 and CDR2 from the germline V gene are SGHNT and YYREEE (reference sequence). Deletions cut 4 bases from V and 2 bases from J, with 12 bases between. The CDR3 consists of 14 residues. The CDR3 coding sequence is TGTGCCAGCAGCCCTCAAACAGGTCAAGAGACCCAGTACTTC. Translating it yields CASSPQTGQETQYF.

This clone was seen once. The chain couples TRBV5-4 to TRBJ2-3, with 9 bases identical to TRBD2. V lost 4 bases, J lost 4 bases, and 13 bases stayed unmatched. Germline V CDR1 and CDR2: SGHNT, YYREEE (reference sequence). The CDR3 is 17 amino acids. The CDR3 sequence is CASSRKNSGSGADTQYF. The DNA of the CDR3 is TGTGCCAGCAGCCGTAAAAATAGCGGGAGCGGAGCAGATACGCAGTATTTT.

The chain joins TRBV5-1 to TRBJ1-4, with 10 nucleotides matching TRBD1. CDR3 length: 16 residues. Per the germline V gene, CDR1 is SGHRS and CDR2 is YFSETQ. Unmatched junction bases numbered 9, after V lost 0 bases and J lost 10 bases. This chain's CDR3 is CASSLGGQGDRGKLFF. CDR3 nucleotides: TGCGCCAGCAGCTTGGGAGGACAGGGGGATAGGGGAAAACTGTTTTTT.

The chain has TRBV5-1 and TRBJ1-6; D might be TRBD1 (5 bases). This CDR3 contains 16 residues. V was cut by 0 bases and J by 9 bases, with 16 bases left in between. Germline CDR1 SGHRS, CDR2 YFSETQ. CDR3 loop: CASSLVPQGLGSPLHF. CDR3 coding DNA: TGCGCCAGCAGCTTGGTGCCTCAGGGATTAGGTTCACCCCTCCACTTT. Using reference TRBV5-1 and TRBJ1-6 for the parts outside the CDR3, the full variable domain is KAGVTQTPRYLIKTRGQQVTLSCSPISGHRSVSWYQQTPGQGLQFLFEYFSETQRNKGNFPGRFSGRQFSNSRSEMNVSTLELGDSALYLCASSLVPQGLGSPLHFGNGTRLTVT.

This chain joins TRBV29-1 and TRBJ1-2, with 11 positions matching TRBD1. CDR1 is SQVTM and CDR2 is ANQGSEA in the germline V gene. The V segment lost 4 bases and the J segment 4 bases; nucleotides outside the gene matches: 8. This CDR3 is built from 15 residues. CDR3 sequence: CSVGTGGPYGYGYTF. The CDR3 bases are TGCAGCGTTGGGACAGGGGGCCCCTACGGCTATGGCTACACCTTC.

CDR3 in amino acids: CASSVGGTGSEKLFF. DNA of the CDR3: TGTGCCAGCAGCGTAGGGGGGACAGGGAGTGAAAAACTGTTTTTT. V usage is TRBV9 and J usage is TRBJ1-4; 9 bases agree with TRBD1. V shed 0 bases, J shed 7 bases, and the junction held 4 bases outside the gene matches. This CDR3 contains 15 residues. CDR1 is SGDLS, CDR2 YYNGEE, per germline. Using reference TRBV9 and TRBJ1-4 for the parts outside the CDR3, the full variable domain is DSGVTQTPKHLITATGQRVTLRCSPRSGDLSVYWYQQSLDQGLQFLIQYYNGEERAKGNILERFSAQQFPDLHSELNLSSLELGDSALYFCASSVGGTGSEKLFFGSGTQLSVL.

The chain uses TRBV7-2 and TRBJ1-6; D remains unclear. The CDR3 runs to 15 residues. Trimming left V 5 bases short and J 6 bases short, with 14 bases between. Germline CDR1 reads SGHTA; CDR2 reads FQGNSA. The CDR3 coding sequence is TGTGCCAGCAGCCCTAGCAGACGCCCTAATTCACCCCTCCACTTT. Translated: CASSPSRRPNSPLHF.

CDR3 in DNA: TGTGCCAGCAGCCGCGTTGCGGTCCCCCCAAGCTCCTACGAGCAGTACTTC. Translating it yields CASSRVAVPPSSYEQYF. The V call is TRBV3-1 (or the pseudogene TRBV3-2), the J call TRBJ2-7; no clear D. V was clipped by 4 bases and J by 0 bases, with 19 bases between them. Germline V CDR1 and CDR2: LGHDT, YNNKEL (reference sequence). CDR3 length: 17 amino acids.

The chain carries TRBV28 and TRBJ2-2, with 9 positions matching TRBD1. After removal of 6 bases from V and 4 bases from J, the junction contained 9 bases not matched to a gene. The CDR3 is made up of 16 amino acids. CDR1 and CDR2 (germline): MDHEN, SYDVKM. The CDR3 loop is CASRTGTGKGTGELFF. As DNA, the CDR3 is TGTGCCAGCAGGACCGGGACAGGGAAGGGCACCGGGGAGCTGTTTTTT.

The chain employs TRBV7-9 and TRBJ1-4; perhaps TRBD1 as D (5 bases). Trimming shortened V by 5 bases and J by 2 bases, and 9 bases separated the two germline ends. From germline, CDR1 is SEHNR and CDR2 FQNEAQ (reference sequence). The CDR3 runs 14 residues. The CDR3 is CASSTGRTNEKLFF. CDR3 DNA: TGTGCCAGCAGCACAGGAAGGACTAATGAAAAACTGTTTTTT.

V is TRBV5-1 and J is TRBJ1-1; a weak D match, TRBD1 (5 bases). Trimming removed 4 bases from V and 1 base from J, with 17 bases in between. The length of the CDR3 is 16 residues. The germline V gene has CDR1 SGHRS and CDR2 YFSETQ. The CDR3 DNA is TGCGCCAGCAGCCGCCTCGCCGGGCAGGGGAACACTGAAGCTTTCTTT. Translated, it gives CASSRLAGQGNTEAFF.

V and J are TRBV6-2 or TRBV6-3 and TRBJ2-7, with D tentatively TRBD1 (5 bases). Germline values: CDR1 MNHEY, CDR2 SVGEGT. The CDR3 has 15 residues. V dropped 2 bases and J dropped 0 bases, with 11 bases sitting between them. CDR3 DNA sequence: TGTGCCAGCAGTTACCGGCCAGACAGCTCCTACGAGCAGTACTTC. Encoded protein: CASSYRPDSSYEQYF.

This chain joins TRBV6-5 and TRBJ1-2; D gene unclear. V was trimmed by 5 bases and J by 1 base, leaving 8 bases between them. The length of the CDR3 is 13 residues. Germline V CDR1 and CDR2: MNHEY, SVGAGI. This chain's CDR3 is CASSHQINYGYTF. The CDR3 DNA follows: TGTGCCAGCAGTCATCAAATTAACTATGGCTACACCTTC.

The chain is built from TRBV5-1 and TRBJ1-1; possible D gene TRBD1, 6 bases. The CDR3 totals 16 residues. V lost 4 bases and J 3 bases, leaving 19 bases between the germline ends. Germline-derived CDR1 and CDR2 are SGHRS and YFSETQ. The CDR3, as DNA: TGCGCCAGCAGCCCTAAGGGGGGGGCAGGGCACACTGAAGCTTTCTTT. The encoded protein is CASSPKGGAGHTEAFF.

The chain carries TRBV20-1 and TRBJ2-1, with D uncertain. The ends were cut back, 5 bases at V and 9 bases at J, with 8 bases in the middle. The CDR3 contains 10 residues. Per the germline V gene, CDR1 is DFQATT and CDR2 is SNEGSKA (reference sequence). Here the CDR3 DNA reads TGCAGTGCTTCCTACGGTGAGCAGTTCTTC. Its translation is CSASYGEQFF.

The V gene is TRBV10-3, the J gene TRBJ1-6, with D perhaps TRBD1 (5 bases). Germline CDR1 and CDR2: ENHRY and SYGVKD. The CDR3 has 13 residues. The V end lost 5 bases, the J end lost 9 bases, and 11 bases lay between the germline ends. CDR3 residues: CAISWGVSSPLHF. Here the CDR3 DNA reads TGTGCCATCAGTTGGGGGGTTAGTTCACCCCTCCACTTT.

V usage is TRBV18 and J usage is TRBJ1-2; 9 nucleotides line up with TRBD1. This CDR3 is 14 amino acids long. Germline assignment: CDR1 KGHSH and CDR2 LQKENI. J was trimmed by 6 bases and V by 3 bases; bases with no gene match: 5. The CDR3 loop is CASSPGQGIDGYTF. Written as DNA, the CDR3 is TGTGCCAGCTCACCGGGACAGGGCATAGATGGCTACACCTTC.

V gene TRBV7-8 combines with J gene TRBJ1-2; 9 nucleotides align to TRBD1. The CDR3 extends over 13 amino acids. Germline values: CDR1 SGHVS, CDR2 FQNEAQ. V lost 5 bases and J lost 8; bases outside the gene matches: 6. The chain's CDR3 is CASSRDRVGGYTF. The CDR3 DNA reads as TGTGCCAGCAGCCGGGACAGGGTCGGAGGCTACACCTTC.

J is TRBJ1-1 and V is TRBV24-1; possible D gene TRBD1, 5 bases. The CDR3 runs 10 residues. CDR1 KGHDR and CDR2 SFDVKD come from the germline V gene. Trimming left V 8 bases short and J 11 bases short, with 11 bases between. CDR3 in amino acids: CATNSAGAFF. The DNA of the CDR3 is TGTGCCACCAATTCAGCAGGGGCTTTCTTT.

The gene calls are TRBV15 and TRBJ2-1, with unresolved D. With 0 bases removed from V and 8 bases from J, the gap between germline ends came to 17 bases. CDR3 length: 16 amino acids. Germline V gives CDR1 LNHNV, CDR2 YYDKDF (reference sequence). The CDR3 region has the DNA TGTGCCACCAGCAGAGACATACCCCTAATCGAGGATGAGCAGTTCTTC. Translating it yields CATSRDIPLIEDEQFF. Based on the CDR3 plus reference TRBV15 and TRBJ2-1, the full variable domain is DAMVIQNPRYQVTQFGKPVTLSCSQTLNHNVMYWYQQKSSQAPKLLFHYYDKDFNNEADTPDNFQSRRPNTSFCFLDIRSPGLGDTAMYLCATSRDIPLIEDEQFFGPGTRLTVL.

The chain combines TRBV6-1 with TRBJ2-4, with D uncertain. Germline assignment: CDR1 MNHNS and CDR2 SASEGT. Between the trimmed V and J ends, which lost 3 bases and 8 bases, there was a span of 11 bases. This CDR3 has 13 residues. The CDR3 sequence is CASSDSAMDIQYF. CDR3 DNA sequence: TGTGCCAGCAGTGACAGCGCCATGGACATTCAGTACTTC.

The J gene is TRBJ1-2, the V gene TRBV12-3 or TRBV12-4; D remains ambiguous. The CDR3 loop spans 13 amino acids. Trimming removed 6 bases from V and 4 bases from J, with 12 bases in between. The CDR3 nucleotides read TGTGCCAGCAGCCGGGTGGAGGGCTATGGCTACACCTTC. Translated, it gives CASSRVEGYGYTF.